Below are 9 T cell receptor beta chains sequenced from a single sample in a study of monozygotic twins with inflammatory bowel disease. TCRdb reprocessed the 5' RACE reads; each CDR3 protein has one entry and no DNA is given. The sample table sets out 310,000 or so distinct CDR3 sequences. Sequenced sample: blood. Receptor source: a human donor with ulcerative colitis or Crohn's disease, or a healthy co-twin of an affected twin (not recorded which).

The chain recombines TRBV12-3 or TRBV12-4 with TRBJ1-2; TCRdb's assignment of TRBD1 cannot be checked, as there is no DNA. This CDR3 has 12 amino acids. CDR3 loop: CASMGTGYGYTF.

The genes are TRBV10-3 and TRBJ2-7; TCRdb selects TRBD1, and the lack of DNA leaves this call unchecked. The CDR3 extends over 14 amino acids. Germline V gene lookup returns CDR1 ENHRY and CDR2 SYGVKD. CDR3 protein: CAIRPLASPYEQYF.

The CDR3 is CASTLPEDGELYEQYF. This chain links TRBV27 with TRBJ2-7; there is no DNA to check the TCRdb D call of TRBD1. The CDR3 runs 16 residues. CDR1 is MNHEY, CDR2 SMNVEV, per germline (reference sequence).

V and J are TRBV4-1 and TRBJ1-1; TCRdb's D call of TRBD1 is untestable without DNA. Germline CDR1 reads MGHRA; CDR2 reads YSYEKL. The CDR3 is 20 amino acids. CDR3 sequence reads: CASRRMLLSQKGPNNTEAFF.

This chain connects TRBV24-1 to TRBJ2-1; the TCRdb D gene call, TRBD2, has no DNA to confirm it. The CDR3 has 16 residues. Germline CDR1 reads KGHDR; CDR2 reads SFDVKD. The CDR3 sequence is CATSDPSGTDSWEQFF.

V usage is TRBV3-1 and J usage is TRBJ1-4; as DNA is missing, the TRBD1 call by TCRdb cannot be tested. The CDR3 covers 16 residues. CDR1 and CDR2 from the germline V gene are LGHDT and YNNKEL (reference sequence). CDR3 residues: CASSQIWDRPNEKLFF.

The J gene is TRBJ2-5, the V gene TRBV20-1; with no DNA, the TCRdb D assignment of TRBD1 cannot be verified. The length of the CDR3 is 14 residues. The germline gives CDR1 DFQATT, CDR2 SNEGSKA (reference sequence). The CDR3 region is CSAPGTGRRETQYF.

This chain links TRBV7-9 with TRBJ1-5; TCRdb selects TRBD1, and the lack of DNA leaves this call unchecked. The germline V gene encodes CDR1 SEHNR and CDR2 FQNEAQ (reference sequence). The CDR3 consists of 16 residues. The CDR3 protein is CASSPADRGIYQPQHF.

The chain recombines TRBV5-1 with TRBJ2-7; TCRdb picks TRBD2, but there is no DNA to check that call. CDR3 length equals 16 residues. Germline CDR1 and CDR2: SGHRS and YFSETQ. CDR3 amino acids: CASSLNSPAETYEQYF. The whole variable domain, filled in from reference TRBV5-1 and TRBJ2-7, reads KAGVTQTPRYLIKTRGQQVTLSCSPISGHRSVSWYQQTPGQGLQFLFEYFSETQRNKGNFPGRFSGRQFSNSRSEMNVSTLELGDSALYLCASSLNSPAETYEQYFGPGTRLTVT.